This entry features one T cell receptor (beta chain) sequence. The antigen it binds to is not known. Per-base quality was not reported, and no clone a single base away is much larger than it. The data derive from a study of blood T cell repertoires in COVID-19 (TCRdb year 2020). Concerning the study at large: Collaborator samples came from the United States, Italy and Spain and covered acute and convalescent phases of COVID-19. The material from the prospective study consisted of cDNA or gDNA derived from T cells, B-cell-depleted T cells, or PBMCs. Subjects who had been exposed to COVID-19, were actively infected with it, or had recovered from it provided the deeply sampled blood TCRbeta repertoires that made up the dataset. The repertoires were released in a freely available public database meant as a resource for research on the immune response to SARS-CoV-2. The samples were drawn from the first 160 participants of the ongoing ImmuneRACE study and from some 1,300 subjects provided by 6 global collaborators. The sample metadata nearly always contained a de-identified subject ID, COVID-19 status, age in years and sex. HLA class I and class II types, where available, came from metadata supplied by the sample provider rather than from assay-based typing.

The collaborating institutions used their own protocols to collect whole blood in K2EDTA tubes. Collaborator samples were shipped for TCRbeta analysis as frozen whole blood, isolated PBMCs, or DNA extracted from either sample type. General conclusions and limits of the study: How much clinical and demographic metadata was included differed by source and by participant, and the metadata was provided uncurated.

Counted from cysteine to phenylalanine, this CDR3 has 15 amino acids. Kept here is only the CDR3 DNA, which spans 45 bases and is read in frame from base 1. V was cut back by 8 bases and J by 2 bases, leaving a gap of 15 bases between them. Per the germline V gene, MNHEY is the CDR1 and SVGAGI is the CDR2. TCRbeta CDR3 regions were amplified from genomic DNA using the immunoSEQ Assay, a bias-controlled multiplex PCR. As for how the authors treated the data: The number of nucleated cells in each sample was estimated by amplification of reference gene primers within the assay. To quantify the absolute abundance of each unique TCRbeta CDR3 rearrangement, sequence reads were collapsed and filtered. For each sample, productive Simpson clonality was calculated as the square root of Simpson's diversity index over productive rearrangements. This is the immuneACCESS table as TCRdb keeps it, with only in-frame sequences that have V and J called. A part of the clones is gone; compared with another copy, unresolved V genes explain less than half, and the rest is unexplained. That table gives V, J and clone size, and the DNA gave D and trimming. In this sample the table shows 95,000 or so clones, about 84% of which occur a single time. The ten largest clonotypes hold roughly 22% of the sample.

Sequencing was done on a sample of peripheral blood. This clonotype was sampled from a human donor in a cohort sampled during active COVID-19. This chain joins TRBV6-5 to TRBJ1-4; a tentative D call is TRBD1 (6 bases match). The DNA reads TGTGCCAGCTGCGGAATAAGGGGGACTAATGAAAAACTGTTTTTT. Translation gives CASCGIRGTNEKLFF.